This TCR beta chain was found in a study of blood T cell repertoires in COVID-19. Whole-study context: Sites across the United States, Italy and Spain contributed samples from acute and convalescent COVID-19. The cDNA or gDNA used as material had been derived from T cells, B-cell-depleted T cells, or PBMCs.

V lost 1 base to trimming and J lost 4 bases; unmatched junction nucleotides: 9. The CDR3 consists of 16 residues. Germline V lookup: CDR1 LGHDT, CDR2 YNNKEL (reference sequence). Some clones are missing from TCRdb's copy, which holds only in-frame ones; the method was immunoSEQ multiplex PCR. The sample consists of roughly 90,000 clones, about 89% of them appearing once. Patients from Seattle were sampled longitudinally, starting during active infection. The TCR comes from a man in his forties or fifties with COVID-19, enrolled during active disease. Sequencing was performed on peripheral blood. J is TRBJ1-2 and V is TRBV3-1 (or the pseudogene TRBV3-2); 7 nucleotides line up with TRBD1. DNA of the CDR3: TGTGCCAGCAGCCAAGCCGGGACAGAGGGTAGCTATGGCTACACCTTC. As protein: CASSQAGTEGSYGYTF.